These T cell receptor beta chains were read from a single sample in a study. TCRdb itself ran the RT-PCR reads through MiXCR, one entry per CDR3 protein. The data contain hundreds of thousands of distinct CDR3 sequences, 14% of them singletons. The material sequenced was memory CD4+ T cells from blood. These receptors originate from a female donor in good health, serving as a healthy control. The CDR3 runs from the conserved cysteine through the conserved F or W. A D gene is named only where the DNA matches it firmly. Where a row states a size, it is once, few, many or the class of an expanded clone; other rows omit it.

j_gene: TRBJ2-5; d_gene: TRBD1; v_gene: TRBV7-2; abundance: many; CDR3aa: CASSDGTGGTQYF; CDR3nt: TGTGCCAGCAGCGATGGGACAGGAGGGACCCAGTACTTC
j_gene: TRBJ1-5; d_gene: TRBD1; v_gene: TRBV6-2/TRBV6-3; abundance: once; CDR3aa: CASSQTGGGQPQHF; CDR3nt: TGTGCCAGCAGCCAGACAGGGGGAGGGCAGCCCCAGCATTTT
j_gene: TRBJ2-1; d_gene: NA; v_gene: TRBV20-1; abundance: NA; CDR3aa: CSAHPPTEGKYNEQFF; CDR3nt: TGCAGTGCCCACCCCCCTACGGAGGGAAAGTACAATGAGCAGTTCTTC
j_gene: TRBJ2-7; d_gene: TRBD2; v_gene: TRBV28; abundance: once; CDR3aa: CASSPIPHGGGRSYEQYF; CDR3nt: TGTGCCAGCAGTCCAATCCCCCACGGGGGAGGGCGATCCTACGAGCAGTACTTC
j_gene: TRBJ2-3; d_gene: TRBD2; v_gene: TRBV6-5; abundance: few; CDR3aa: CASTSGTSDTQYF; CDR3nt: TGTGCCAGCACTAGCGGGACCTCAGATACGCAGTATTTT
j_gene: TRBJ1-1; d_gene: NA; v_gene: TRBV12-3/TRBV12-4; abundance: few; CDR3aa: CASSPPVGSGNTEAFF; CDR3nt: TGTGCCAGCAGTCCCCCCGTGGGGTCGGGGAACACTGAAGCTTTCTTT
j_gene: TRBJ2-7; d_gene: NA; v_gene: TRBV6-2/TRBV6-3; abundance: NA; CDR3aa: CASRGQGGRTYEQYF; CDR3nt: TGTGCCAGCAGGGGGCAGGGGGGTAGGACCTACGAGCAGTACTTC
j_gene: TRBJ1-2; d_gene: NA; v_gene: TRBV6-5; abundance: NA; CDR3aa: CASSYGGPKGYTF; CDR3nt: TGTGCCAGCAGTTACGGGGGACCTAAAGGCTACACCTTC
j_gene: TRBJ2-1; d_gene: NA; v_gene: TRBV24-1; abundance: few; CDR3aa: CATSDSGPTGPLYNEQFF; CDR3nt: TGTGCCACCAGTGATTCGGGCCCGACAGGCCCCCTTTACAATGAGCAGTTCTTC
j_gene: TRBJ1-1; d_gene: NA; v_gene: TRBV20-1; abundance: NA; CDR3aa: CSARDLPAVNTEAFF; CDR3nt: TGCAGTGCTAGAGATCTACCCGCAGTGAACACTGAAGCTTTCTTT
j_gene: TRBJ1-2; d_gene: TRBD1; v_gene: TRBV20-1; abundance: many; CDR3aa: CSARDHQGDGYTF; CDR3nt: TGCAGTGCTAGAGATCACCAGGGGGATGGCTACACCTTC
j_gene: TRBJ2-3; d_gene: NA; v_gene: TRBV13; abundance: NA; CDR3aa: CASSLRNADTQYF; CDR3nt: TGTGCCAGCAGCCTCCGGAACGCAGATACGCAGTATTTT
j_gene: TRBJ2-7; d_gene: TRBD2; v_gene: TRBV5-1; abundance: NA; CDR3aa: CASTSGSRLSYEQYF; CDR3nt: TGCGCCAGCACCAGCGGGAGTCGGCTTTCCTACGAGCAGTACTTC
j_gene: TRBJ2-7; d_gene: NA; v_gene: TRBV27; abundance: NA; CDR3aa: CASAPQGRAEQYF; CDR3nt: TGTGCCAGCGCGCCTCAGGGGCGCGCCGAGCAGTACTTC
j_gene: TRBJ2-1; d_gene: TRBD2; v_gene: TRBV5-1; abundance: many; CDR3aa: CASSWGPAGGPNNEQFF; CDR3nt: TGCGCCAGCAGCTGGGGGCCAGCGGGGGGGCCCAACAATGAGCAGTTCTTC
j_gene: TRBJ2-1; d_gene: NA; v_gene: TRBV6-5; abundance: NA; CDR3aa: CASSRMGGGNNEQFF; CDR3nt: TGTGCCAGCAGTCGAATGGGAGGAGGAAACAATGAGCAGTTCTTC
j_gene: TRBJ2-3; d_gene: TRBD1; v_gene: TRBV7-3; abundance: NA; CDR3aa: CASSQGGPGTDTQYF; CDR3nt: TGTGCCAGCAGCCAAGGGGGCCCCGGCACAGATACGCAGTATTTT
j_gene: TRBJ1-5; d_gene: NA; v_gene: TRBV20-1; abundance: NA; CDR3aa: CSARDVQQPQHF; CDR3nt: TGCAGTGCTAGAGATGTTCAACAGCCCCAGCATTTT
j_gene: TRBJ2-1; d_gene: NA; v_gene: TRBV6-5; abundance: few; CDR3aa: CASKEGFSYNEQFF; CDR3nt: TGTGCCAGCAAGGAGGGTTTTTCCTACAATGAGCAGTTCTTC
j_gene: TRBJ2-1; d_gene: TRBD2; v_gene: TRBV7-6; abundance: few; CDR3aa: CASSLASYLGLAGNEQFF; CDR3nt: TGTGCCAGCAGCTTAGCGAGTTACCTCGGACTAGCGGGGAATGAGCAGTTCTTC
j_gene: TRBJ1-2; d_gene: NA; v_gene: TRBV5-1; abundance: NA; CDR3aa: CASRVRQGNYGYTF; CDR3nt: TGCGCCAGCAGGGTGCGGCAGGGTAACTATGGCTACACCTTC
j_gene: TRBJ2-3; d_gene: TRBD1; v_gene: TRBV2; abundance: NA; CDR3aa: CASSVRQGAFSYTDTQYF; CDR3nt: TGTGCCAGCAGCGTTCGACAGGGGGCATTCTCTTACACAGATACGCAGTATTTT
j_gene: TRBJ1-1; d_gene: NA; v_gene: TRBV5-1; abundance: NA; CDR3aa: CASNRDLNTEAFF; CDR3nt: TGCGCCAGCAACCGGGACCTAAACACTGAAGCTTTCTTT
j_gene: TRBJ2-3; d_gene: TRBD1; v_gene: TRBV28; abundance: few; CDR3aa: CASVDRAADTQYF; CDR3nt: TGTGCCAGCGTGGACAGGGCAGCAGATACGCAGTATTTT
j_gene: TRBJ2-7; d_gene: NA; v_gene: TRBV7-2; abundance: few; CDR3aa: CASSSNLNYEQYF; CDR3nt: TGTGCCAGCAGCTCTAACCTTAACTACGAGCAGTACTTC
j_gene: TRBJ2-1; d_gene: TRBD1; v_gene: TRBV12-3/TRBV12-4; abundance: NA; CDR3aa: CASGTQGYDYNEQFF; CDR3nt: TGTGCCAGCGGAACACAGGGGTACGACTACAATGAGCAGTTCTTC
j_gene: TRBJ2-2; d_gene: NA; v_gene: TRBV5-4; abundance: few; CDR3aa: CASSFWDGELFF; CDR3nt: TGTGCCAGCAGCTTTTGGGACGGGGAGCTGTTTTTT
j_gene: TRBJ2-1; d_gene: TRBD2; v_gene: TRBV9; abundance: many; CDR3aa: CASSTQGLEYNEQFF; CDR3nt: TGTGCCAGCAGCACCCAGGGACTAGAATACAATGAGCAGTTCTTC
j_gene: TRBJ1-5; d_gene: NA; v_gene: TRBV19; abundance: few; CDR3aa: CASSIAGRGNNQPQHF; CDR3nt: TGTGCCAGTAGTATTGCGGGGAGGGGGAACAATCAGCCCCAGCATTTT
j_gene: TRBJ2-4; d_gene: TRBD2; v_gene: TRBV6-2/TRBV6-3; abundance: many; CDR3aa: CASSGTSGGQNIQYF; CDR3nt: TGTGCCAGCAGCGGGACTAGCGGGGGTCAAAACATTCAGTACTTC
j_gene: TRBJ2-7; d_gene: TRBD1; v_gene: TRBV12-3/TRBV12-4; abundance: many; CDR3aa: CASSLMGQPSYEQYF; CDR3nt: TGTGCCAGCAGCCTGATGGGACAGCCCTCCTACGAGCAGTACTTC
j_gene: TRBJ2-2; d_gene: TRBD2; v_gene: TRBV5-1; abundance: NA; CDR3aa: CASGAVMGGTGELFF; CDR3nt: TGCGCCAGCGGCGCAGTGATGGGGGGGACCGGGGAGCTGTTTTTT
j_gene: TRBJ2-1; d_gene: TRBD2; v_gene: TRBV6-5; abundance: few; CDR3aa: CASSYRKRTSGVWNEQFF; CDR3nt: TGTGCCAGCAGTTACCGAAAGAGGACTAGCGGGGTCTGGAATGAGCAGTTCTTC
j_gene: TRBJ1-3; d_gene: NA; v_gene: TRBV15; abundance: NA; CDR3aa: CATSRGSGSGNTIYF; CDR3nt: TGTGCCACCAGCAGAGGATCAGGGTCTGGAAACACCATATATTTT
j_gene: TRBJ2-7; d_gene: NA; v_gene: TRBV7-2; abundance: NA; CDR3aa: CASANYEQYF; CDR3nt: TGTGCCAGCGCTAACTACGAGCAGTACTTC
j_gene: TRBJ2-7; d_gene: NA; v_gene: TRBV10-3; abundance: few; CDR3aa: CAITHSGQSYEQYF; CDR3nt: TGTGCCATCACCCACTCGGGACAATCCTACGAGCAGTACTTC
j_gene: TRBJ1-5; d_gene: NA; v_gene: TRBV19; abundance: NA; CDR3aa: CASRGLYNQPQHF; CDR3nt: TGTGCCAGCAGGGGCCTCTACAATCAGCCCCAGCATTTT
j_gene: TRBJ2-7; d_gene: NA; v_gene: TRBV12-3/TRBV12-4; abundance: many; CDR3aa: CASSLLGLPSYEQYF; CDR3nt: TGTGCCAGCAGTTTGTTAGGATTACCGAGCTACGAGCAGTACTTC
j_gene: TRBJ2-1; d_gene: NA; v_gene: TRBV5-1; abundance: many; CDR3aa: CASRQGGGSYNEQFF; CDR3nt: TGCGCCAGCAGGCAAGGGGGGGGATCCTACAATGAGCAGTTCTTC
j_gene: TRBJ2-7; d_gene: NA; v_gene: TRBV20-1; abundance: many; CDR3aa: CSARVGGIHEQYF; CDR3nt: TGCAGTGCTAGAGTAGGGGGAATCCACGAGCAGTACTTC
j_gene: TRBJ2-1; d_gene: NA; v_gene: TRBV6-2/TRBV6-3; abundance: many; CDR3aa: CVTGTHHNEQFF; CDR3nt: TGTGTAACCGGGACCCATCACAATGAGCAGTTCTTC
j_gene: TRBJ1-2; d_gene: TRBD1; v_gene: TRBV20-1; abundance: few; CDR3aa: CSVIQGGGDYGYTF; CDR3nt: TGCAGTGTCATACAGGGGGGTGGAGACTATGGCTACACCTTC
j_gene: TRBJ2-1; d_gene: NA; v_gene: TRBV7-9; abundance: NA; CDR3aa: CASSLAGAEYNEQFF; CDR3nt: TGTGCCAGCAGCTTAGCGGGGGCCGAATACAATGAGCAGTTCTTC
j_gene: TRBJ2-1; d_gene: TRBD2; v_gene: TRBV12-3/TRBV12-4; abundance: few; CDR3aa: CASSSLSGGYNEQFF; CDR3nt: TGTGCCAGCAGTTCTCTTAGCGGGGGCTACAATGAGCAGTTCTTC
j_gene: TRBJ1-1; d_gene: NA; v_gene: TRBV20-1; abundance: few; CDR3aa: CRATRGGNTEAFF; CDR3nt: TGCAGGGCTACTCGAGGCGGGAACACTGAAGCTTTCTTT
j_gene: TRBJ2-5; d_gene: NA; v_gene: TRBV27; abundance: NA; CDR3aa: CASCPRGPGETQYF; CDR3nt: TGTGCCAGCTGTCCCCGGGGGCCGGGAGAGACCCAGTACTTC
j_gene: TRBJ2-7; d_gene: NA; v_gene: TRBV20-1; abundance: NA; CDR3aa: CSARVIGVSAFSYEQYF; CDR3nt: TGCAGTGCTAGAGTGATCGGGGTAAGCGCATTCTCCTACGAGCAGTACTTC
j_gene: TRBJ1-2; d_gene: NA; v_gene: TRBV6-1; abundance: NA; CDR3aa: CASIRDQGIRGYTF; CDR3nt: TGTGCCAGCATTCGGGATCAGGGAATCCGTGGCTACACCTTC
j_gene: TRBJ2-5; d_gene: TRBD1; v_gene: TRBV5-1; abundance: few; CDR3aa: CASSFGQGGSETQYF; CDR3nt: TGCGCCAGCAGTTTTGGACAGGGTGGGAGTGAGACCCAGTACTTC
j_gene: TRBJ2-6; d_gene: NA; v_gene: TRBV5-1; abundance: NA; CDR3aa: CASSLELQGGANVLTF; CDR3nt: TGCGCCAGCAGCTTGGAGTTGCAGGGGGGAGCCAACGTCCTGACTTTC
j_gene: TRBJ2-5; d_gene: NA; v_gene: TRBV20-1; abundance: few; CDR3aa: CSVRGGETQYF; CDR3nt: TGCAGTGTAAGGGGCGGGGAGACCCAGTACTTC